Shown below are 17 T cell receptor beta chains from a single sample sequenced in a study of T cell responses to AZD1222 COVID-19 vaccine. The protocol was immunoSEQ multiplex PCR, while the TCRdb copy is restricted to in-frame clones and leaves out a portion. The table records 95,000 to 110,000 clones, about nine tenths of them present only once. The specimen was peripheral blood, collected on day 0 of AZD1222 vaccination. All receptors derive from an adult in good health.

CDR3 amino acids: CASSPRGAAGTEAFF. In DNA form, the CDR3 reads TGTGCCAGTAGTCCCAGGGGGGCCGCGGGGACTGAAGCTTTCTTT. This sequence joins TRBV19 and TRBJ1-1; TRBD1 aligns across 7 bases. The CDR3 spans 15 residues. Germline CDR1 LNHDA, CDR2 SQIVND (reference sequence). V dropped 5 bases and J dropped 5; count of bases not matched to a gene: 11.

The chain recombines TRBV24-1 with TRBJ2-5; no definite D call. The CDR3 has 16 residues. The V end lost 0 bases, the J end lost 2 bases, and 12 bases lay between the germline ends. Germline V gene sequence: CDR1 KGHDR, CDR2 SFDVKD. CDR3 DNA: TGTGCCACCAGTGATTTGGTGGGAATCAATCAAGAGACCCAGTACTTC. Protein: CATSDLVGINQETQYF.

The chain employs TRBV29-1 and TRBJ2-3; D ambiguous. Trimming took off 7 bases at V and 0 bases at J, with 17 bases between the two ends. The CDR3 extends over 15 amino acids. Germline V gene sequence: CDR1 SQVTM, CDR2 ANQGSEA. CDR3: CSGYPGRSSTDTQYF. In DNA form, the CDR3 reads TGCAGCGGGTACCCTGGCAGGTCAAGCACAGATACGCAGTATTTT.

The rearrangement uses TRBV7-2 and TRBJ2-3; 14 nucleotides agree with TRBD2. The CDR3 runs 19 residues. The J segment lost 2 bases and the V segment lost 1 base, leaving 8 bases of the junction unmatched. The germline CDR1 and CDR2 sequences are SGHTA and FQGNSA. The CDR3 DNA follows: TGTGCCAGCAGCTTAGGACTAGCGGGAGGGATATCTTACACAGATACGCAGTATTTT. Translation: CASSLGLAGGISYTDTQYF.

This rearrangement joins TRBV28 to TRBJ2-7, with D tentatively TRBD1 or TRBD2 (6 bases each). V lost 3 bases and J lost 4, with 13 bases in between. Per germline, CDR1 MDHEN and CDR2 SYDVKM. The CDR3 contains 14 residues. The DNA for the CDR3 is TGTGCCAGCAGTTTTCACGGGGGCAAGTACGAGCAGTACTTC. It yields the protein CASSFHGGKYEQYF.

This chain connects TRBV7-9 to TRBJ1-1, with D hard to call. V was pared by 2 bases and J by 0 bases, with 4 bases between. Germline lookup yields CDR1 SEHNR and CDR2 FQNEAQ (reference sequence). CDR3 length: 13 amino acids. The CDR3 is CASSLQLNTEAFF. CDR3 nucleotides: TGTGCCAGCAGCTTACAGCTGAACACTGAAGCTTTCTTT.

This clone was seen a few times. This rearrangement joins TRBV21-1 to TRBJ2-1. TRBV21-1 is a documented pseudogene. The CDR3 is 11 residues long. DNA for the CDR3: TGTGCCAGCCCTTATGCTGCTGAGCAGTTCTTC. This translates into CASPYAAEQFF.

The chain recombines TRBV5-4 with TRBJ1-1; D unresolved. The V gene's germline CDR1 is SGHNT and CDR2 YYREEE (reference sequence). Trimming shortened V by 0 bases and J by 6 bases, and 9 bases separated the two germline ends. The CDR3 is 13 amino acids. CDR3 nucleotides: TGTGCCAGCAGCTTGGCCGGAAAGCCTGAAGCTTTCTTT. Translation: CASSLAGKPEAFF.

The rearrangement links TRBV7-9 to TRBJ1-2, with D hard to call. The CDR3 is made up of 14 amino acids. Trimming stripped 1 base from V and 3 bases from J, with 9 bases between. CDR1 and CDR2 (germline): SEHNR, FQNEAQ (reference sequence). The CDR3 reads CASSLGAKDYGYTF. The CDR3 nucleotides read TGTGCCAGCAGCTTAGGGGCCAAGGACTATGGCTACACCTTC.

The count of this clone is one. This chain links TRBV5-6 with TRBJ2-5; tentatively, D is TRBD1 or TRBD2 (5 bases each). Germline V gene sequence: CDR1 SGHDT, CDR2 YYEEEE. The CDR3 length is 16 residues. V dropped 3 bases and J dropped 5 bases, with 20 bases sitting between them. The CDR3 spells CASSSRLLGEWETQYF. DNA for the CDR3: TGTGCCAGCAGCTCCCGCTTATTAGGGGAGTGGGAGACCCAGTACTTC.

V gene TRBV28 combines with J gene TRBJ1-2, with 9 positions matching TRBD1. The CDR3 sequence is 15 residues long. Germline V gene sequence: CDR1 MDHEN, CDR2 SYDVKM. The V gene end was trimmed by 4 bases and the J gene end by 4 bases; junction bases not matched to a gene: 7. The CDR3 region is CASSSAGQGLYGYTF. In DNA form, the CDR3 reads TGTGCCAGCAGTTCCGCGGGACAGGGTCTCTATGGCTACACCTTC.

J is TRBJ2-7 and V is TRBV3-1 (or the pseudogene TRBV3-2); 13 bases line up with TRBD2. Losses at the gene ends were 7 bases for V and 7 bases for J; bases not matched to a gene: 10. This CDR3 spans 15 amino acids. Germline CDR1 LGHDT, CDR2 YNNKEL (reference sequence). The CDR3 loop is CASTAMTSGRREQYF. The CDR3 nucleotides read TGTGCCAGCACCGCCATGACTAGCGGGAGGCGGGAGCAGTACTTC.

The gene calls are TRBV18 and TRBJ2-3, with D unresolved. This CDR3 spans 15 amino acids. V gave up 2 bases and J gave up 2 bases, with 11 bases separating them. Germline CDR1 is KGHSH and CDR2 is LQKENI. The DNA of the CDR3 is TGTGCCAGCTCACCAGGTACACTGATCACAGATACGCAGTATTTT. Its translation is CASSPGTLITDTQYF.

V and J are TRBV6-2 or TRBV6-3 and TRBJ2-7; the match to TRBD2 covers 9 bases. V shed 4 bases, J shed 3 bases, and the junction held 13 bases outside the gene matches. This CDR3 has 17 residues. The germline V gene encodes CDR1 MNHEY and CDR2 SVGEGT. CDR3 bases: TGTGCCAGCAGTTTCCTCCCTGGAGCGGGAGGTGGCTACGAGCAGTACTTC. Translating it yields CASSFLPGAGGGYEQYF.

This clone was detected only a few times. The rearrangement joins TRBV7-9 to TRBJ2-1, with 7 bases lining up with TRBD2. CDR1 is SEHNR, CDR2 FQNEAQ, per germline (reference sequence). With 5 bases clipped from V and 3 bases from J, the junction kept 10 bases outside the gene matches. The CDR3 runs 16 residues. The CDR3 region is CASSSLGDYVYNEQFF. As DNA, the CDR3 is TGTGCCAGCAGCAGCCTTGGGGACTACGTCTACAATGAGCAGTTCTTC. Combining the CDR3 with reference TRBV7-9 and TRBJ2-1 gives the whole variable domain DTGVSQNPRHKITKRGQNVTFRCDPISEHNRLYWYRQTLGQGPEFLTYFQNEAQLEKSRLLSDRFSAERPKGSFSTLEIQRTEQGDSAMYLCASSSLGDYVYNEQFFGPGTRLTVL.

The rearrangement uses TRBV7-9 and TRBJ2-7, with 8 bases that match TRBD1. Germline loops: CDR1 SEHNR, CDR2 FQNEAQ (reference sequence). The CDR3 is made up of 16 amino acids. V lost 2 bases to trimming and J lost 2 bases; unmatched junction nucleotides: 8. The DNA of the CDR3 is TGTGCCAGCAGCTTACAGGGGGCCCGAGGGGCCTACGAGCAGTACTTC. This translates into CASSLQGARGAYEQYF.

The sample holds one count of this clone. V is TRBV5-4 and J is TRBJ2-3; TRBD2 matches 7 bases. Losses at the gene ends were 4 bases for V and 2 bases for J; bases not matched to a gene: 4. Looked up from germline, CDR1 is SGHNT and CDR2 is YYREEE (reference sequence). This CDR3 is built from 14 residues. In nucleotides, the CDR3 is TGTGCCAGCAGCCCGGGAGGCTTCACAGATACGCAGTATTTT. Its translation is CASSPGGFTDTQYF.